The rows below give T cell receptor beta chains drawn from one sample of a study of T cell repertoires in cytomegalovirus infection. TCRdb reprocessed the reads via MiXCR and lists one record per CDR3 protein. Of a few hundred thousand distinct CDR3 sequences in the sample, 40% are singletons; the top ten hold about 46%. Their target antigens are unknown. Sample: cultured PBMCs, taken from culture after CMV antigen stimulation. The receptors derive from a human donor in good health (CMV status not recorded). Some clones in this sample may be carry-over from other donors' samples. The conserved cysteine and the conserved F or W are not part of the CDR3 here. Each record gives: clone size, V gene, J gene, CDR3 protein. Clone size is stated in some rows and not others, as once, few, many or a class when expanded.

>few|TRBV6-2/TRBV6-3|TRBJ1-1
ASSYSRTDLNTEAF
>.|TRBV10-3|TRBJ1-4
AISEPSDATNEKLF
>.|TRBV7-8|TRBJ2-1
ASSLKVDEQF
>few|TRBV6-1|TRBJ2-5
ASSERLRSETQY
>few|TRBV4-3|TRBJ2-3
ASSQGFTGTSGIATQY
>.|TRBV19|TRBJ1-5
ASRWVTGGQPQH
>.|TRBV6-6|TRBJ2-3
ASMGWSTDTQY
>.|TRBV12-3/TRBV12-4|TRBJ1-5
ASGGTGDRPQH
>few|TRBV6-8|TRBJ1-5
ASTGAAGEPQH
>few|TRBV25-1|TRBJ1-1
ASSRHDVGTEAF
>.|TRBV28|TRBJ1-6
ASSFRVGSPLH
>.|TRBV12-3/TRBV12-4|TRBJ2-3
ASSKPGTGFKATDTQY
>once|TRBV10-3|TRBJ2-2
AISEATSDGNTGELF
>.|TRBV7-2|TRBJ2-3
ASSSRSRGAWGDTQY
>.|TRBV11-2|TRBJ2-2
ASSLVMWAGPAELF
>many|TRBV18|TRBJ2-7
ASSPGQGGSYEQY
>.|TRBV7-4|TRBJ2-1
ASSGGLGHQYNEQF
>.|TRBV11-2|TRBJ2-3
ASSLRLAGLADTQY
>.|TRBV20-1|TRBJ2-3
SAGGTTTDTQY
>few|TRBV13|TRBJ2-7
ASSLGRGASGYYEQY
>few|TRBV7-9|TRBJ1-1
ASSFNGDTEAF
>few|TRBV6-1|TRBJ2-7
ASSFGQGVPYEQY
>.|TRBV20-1|TRBJ2-7
SLPSRRSSGGLEQY
>few|TRBV11-2|TRBJ2-3
ASSSRHLSTDTQY
>few|TRBV7-2|TRBJ2-5
ASSPWEAETQY
>.|TRBV7-2|TRBJ2-3
ASSWDDETQY
>once|TRBV7-9|TRBJ1-2
ASSDRPGVKRGYT
>.|TRBV19|TRBJ2-1
ASSIVTGTRRNEQF
>.|TRBV7-2|TRBJ1-6
ASSSPGGWNSPLH
>few|TRBV6-2/TRBV6-3|TRBJ1-1
ASRKRGATGTEAF
>once|TRBV12-3/TRBV12-4|TRBJ2-1
ASSLAGVTNEQF
>.|TRBV5-1|TRBJ1-6
ASSRQGEGNSPLH
>.|TRBV12-3/TRBV12-4|TRBJ1-2
ASSLGDLRT
>.|TRBV2|TRBJ2-7
ASSDPPVGYEQY
>few|TRBV9|TRBJ2-5
ASSGTGVQETQY
>once|TRBV6-5|TRBJ2-1
ASSYSLGGYNEQF
>many|TRBV7-2|TRBJ2-1
ASSEVRLAEQF
>few|TRBV6-1|TRBJ2-2
ASSGPGGPNTGELF
>.|TRBV10-3|TRBJ2-5
AIKGPTQETQY
>.|TRBV5-1|TRBJ1-2
ASSRTGADYGYT
>.|TRBV24-1|TRBJ2-2
ATSAETGELF
>few|TRBV2|TRBJ1-2
ASSEPRAVYGYT
>few|TRBV7-8|TRBJ2-7
ASSLGRDTPYEQY
>.|TRBV4-1|TRBJ2-1
ASSQDQGNEQF
>many|TRBV7-2|TRBJ2-3
ASSLRGLTDTQY
>few|TRBV7-2|TRBJ2-1
ASSLGSGGTYSGSYNEQF